This T cell receptor beta chain was sequenced in a study of Ad26.COV2.S vaccination and SARS-CoV-2 variants. The study's findings and limits: Substantial post-vaccination breadth of spike-specific CD8+ and CD4+ T cell responses was reported.

Treatment described: roughly 19 received Ad26.COV2.S at low or high dose, single or two shots; about five received placebo; per-sample allocation not given. Each sample was drawn 63 days after the first injection (of vaccine or placebo). A Boston adult aged 18-55 years was the donor. The vaccine antigen was prefusion-stabilized Wuhan SARS-CoV-2 spike. V lost 6 bases to trimming and J lost 7 bases, with 13 bases between them. The germline V gene has CDR1 MRHNA and CDR2 SNTAGT. The CDR3 is 13 residues long. Worth noting for this clone: Antigen specificity is unknown.

Only in-frame clones appear in the TCRdb table, and some are missing; sequencing was by immunoSEQ multiplex PCR. The sample carries about 250,000 clones, about 83% recorded once. The input for sequencing was peripheral blood, taken in a trial of Ad26.COV2.S vaccine versus placebo. This chain links TRBV6-4 with TRBJ2-1; D uncertain. This clonotype was sampled from a person between 18 and 65 years old who received the Ad26.COV2.S COVID-19 vaccine or a placebo. The CDR3 DNA is TGTGCCAGCAGCCCTACTCTGGGGAATGAGCAGTTCTTC. This sequence encodes CASSPTLGNEQFF.